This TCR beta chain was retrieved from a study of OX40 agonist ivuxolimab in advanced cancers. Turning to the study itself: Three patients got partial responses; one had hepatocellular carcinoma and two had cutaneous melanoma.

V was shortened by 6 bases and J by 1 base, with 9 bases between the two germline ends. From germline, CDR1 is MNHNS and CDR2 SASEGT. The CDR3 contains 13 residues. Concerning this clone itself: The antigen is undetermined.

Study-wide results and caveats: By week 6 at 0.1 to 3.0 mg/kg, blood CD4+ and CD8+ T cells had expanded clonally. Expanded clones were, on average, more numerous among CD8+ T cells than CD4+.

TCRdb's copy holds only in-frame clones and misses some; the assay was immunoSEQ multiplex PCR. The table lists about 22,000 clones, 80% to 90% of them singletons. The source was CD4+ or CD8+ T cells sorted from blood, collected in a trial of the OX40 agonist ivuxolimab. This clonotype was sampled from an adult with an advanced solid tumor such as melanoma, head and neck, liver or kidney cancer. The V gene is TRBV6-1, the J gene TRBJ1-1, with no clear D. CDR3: CASRRGGNTEAFF. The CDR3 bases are TGTGCCAGCAGGCGGGGAGGGAACACTGAAGCTTTCTTT.